These T cell receptor beta chains were read from a single sample in a study of control samples from healthy donors and cancer patients. Data came from immunoSEQ multiplex PCR; TCRdb stores just in-frame clones and leaves some out. The sample lists more than 100,000 clones; more than 70% were seen once. Sequencing was carried out using blood. Receptor source: a man aged 35-49 years in good health. Both conserved end residues are part of each CDR3. The order of the fields is clone size, CDR3 length, D gene, V gene, J gene, CDR3 protein, CDR3 DNA. The D gene is left open where the match is weak. A clone size is listed for some rows: how often the clone was seen (once, few, many), or a class if it is expanded.

>NA|14|NA|TRBV27|TRBJ1-5
CASSFRQNNQPQHF
TGTGCCAGCAGTTTTAGGCAGAACAATCAGCCCCAGCATTTT
>NA|14|NA|TRBV6-6|TRBJ1-4
CASSYGAGNEKLFF
TGTGCCAGCAGTTACGGGGCCGGGAATGAAAAACTGTTTTTT
>once|12|NA|TRBV15|TRBJ2-2
CATSQAGRELFF
TGTGCCACCAGCCAGGCCGGCAGGGAGCTGTTTTTT
>NA|15|TRBD1|TRBV3-1/TRBV3-2|TRBJ1-1
CASSLRQGMNTEAFF
TGTGCCAGCAGCCTTCGACAGGGAATGAACACTGAAGCTTTCTTT
>NA|13|NA|TRBV5-1|TRBJ1-1
CASSAVGVAEAFF
TGCGCCAGCAGCGCAGTCGGGGTTGCTGAAGCTTTCTTT
>many|17|TRBD1|TRBV5-1|TRBJ2-3
CASSLQGAVPPLDTQYF
TGCGCCAGCAGCTTGCAGGGGGCCGTACCCCCTTTGGATACGCAGTATTTT
>NA|15|NA|TRBV7-3|TRBJ1-5
CASSSLLRQQQPQHF
TGTGCCAGCAGCTCCCTCCTTCGACAGCAACAGCCCCAGCATTTT
>once|13|NA|TRBV19|TRBJ1-2
CASSIDRSYGYTF
TGTGCCAGTAGTATCGACAGATCCTATGGCTACACCTTC
>NA|12|NA|TRBV28|TRBJ1-2
CATLGQGVGYTF
TGTGCCACCCTCGGGCAGGGCGTCGGCTACACCTTC
>NA|16|NA|TRBV7-6|TRBJ2-5
CASSLAAGRSQETQYF
TGTGCCAGCAGCTTAGCGGCAGGAAGGTCTCAAGAGACCCAGTACTTC
>NA|17|NA|TRBV5-1|TRBJ2-3
CASSLPTTPSYTDTQYF
TGCGCCAGCAGCCTCCCGACTACCCCTTCCTACACAGATACGCAGTATTTT
>once|15|NA|TRBV10-3|TRBJ1-1
CAIRMYRDTNTEAFF
TGTGCCATCAGGATGTACCGGGACACGAACACTGAAGCTTTCTTT
>NA|14|TRBD1|TRBV5-1|TRBJ1-1
CASSLGQVFTEAFF
TGCGCCAGCAGCCTCGGACAGGTTTTCACTGAAGCTTTCTTT
>NA|11|NA|TRBV15|TRBJ1-1
CATSSTREAFF
TGTGCCACCAGCTCCACAAGAGAAGCTTTCTTT
>NA|15|NA|TRBV6-6|TRBJ2-2
CASRQGTVNTGELFF
TGTGCCAGCAGGCAGGGGACGGTGAACACCGGGGAGCTGTTTTTT
>NA|13|NA|TRBV30|TRBJ2-7
CAWSVGGWYEQYF
TGTGCCTGGAGTGTAGGGGGTTGGTACGAGCAGTACTTC
>NA|17|NA|TRBV4-3|TRBJ1-3
CASSQDPPGESGNTIYF
TGCGCCAGCAGCCAAGATCCCCCGGGAGAGAGTGGAAACACCATATATTTT
>once|15|TRBD1|TRBV9|TRBJ2-7
CASSVGAGGSGEQYF
TGTGCCAGCAGCGTAGGGGCAGGGGGCTCAGGAGAGCAGTACTTC
>NA|12|NA|TRBV12-3/TRBV12-4|TRBJ2-7
CASSLGAHEQYF
TGTGCCAGCAGTTTAGGAGCCCACGAGCAGTACTTC
>NA|14|TRBD2|TRBV6-4|TRBJ2-3
CASSASGGADTQYF
TGTGCCAGCAGTGCTAGCGGGGGGGCAGATACGCAGTATTTT
>few|11|NA|TRBV7-9|TRBJ1-1
CATIHDTEAFF
TGTGCCACCATCCACGACACTGAAGCTTTCTTT
>NA|15|TRBD1|TRBV6-6|TRBJ2-7
CASSFGQGRAYEQYF
TGTGCCAGCAGCTTTGGACAGGGTAGGGCCTACGAGCAGTACTTC
>NA|15|NA|TRBV7-2|TRBJ2-6
CASSFKSSGANVLTF
TGTGCCAGCAGCTTTAAGAGCTCTGGGGCCAACGTCCTGACTTTC
>NA|20|NA|TRBV6-1|TRBJ1-6
CASSERVLGQGSSYNSPLHF
TGTGCCAGCAGTGAAAGGGTTCTGGGGCAGGGGAGCTCCTATAATTCACCCCTCCACTTT
>NA|13|NA|TRBV7-9|TRBJ1-5
CASSVSGNQPQHF
TGTGCCAGCAGCGTCTCAGGCAATCAGCCCCAGCATTTT
>NA|15|NA|TRBV4-2|TRBJ1-2
CASSQDHQSNYGYTF
TGTGCCAGCAGCCAAGATCACCAGTCTAACTATGGCTACACCTTC
>NA|14|TRBD1|TRBV11-2|TRBJ2-7
CASSPGTGDYEQYF
TGTGCCAGCAGCCCCGGGACAGGGGACTACGAGCAGTACTTC